This TCR beta chain was captured in a study of shared clonotypes between healthy human individuals. Overall study results and limits: Sequencing depth was a factor that was expected to affect clonotype sharing among donors. At large depth, rarefaction still showed sorted-subset sequencing to be incomplete. Non-shared clonotypes displayed generation probabilities falling below those of clonotypes present in all four donors.

Those who donated were healthy HIV-negative adults, with no recent acute infections or vaccinations reported. The protocol was immunoSEQ multiplex PCR, while the TCRdb copy is restricted to in-frame clones and leaves out a portion. The data hold some 1,100,000 clones, with about four fifths observed a single time. This CDR3 has 14 residues. In germline, CDR1 is SGHTA, CDR2 FQGTGA. V gave up 1 base and J gave up 4 bases, with 8 bases separating them. In the case of this clone: Its antigen remains unidentified.

This TCR derives from a man younger than 30 in good health. Some clones in this sample may be carry-over from other donors' samples. Specimen: memory CD4+ T cells from PBMCs. Documented subset: CD45RA-negative fraction. The chain carries TRBV7-3 and TRBJ1-3; D is undetermined. CDR3 sequence (DNA): TGTGCCAGCAGCTTAAACGGCCAGGGAAACACCATATATTTT. Translation: CASSLNGQGNTIYF.